These T cell receptor beta chains were read from a single sample in a study of cytomegalovirus exposure and HLA in healthy donors. Assay: immunoSEQ multiplex PCR; the TCRdb copy retains only in-frame clones and omits some. This table holds approximately 100,000 clones. Sequenced input: PBMCs. Receptors were obtained from a man aged 50 to 59 in good health and CMV-seronegative. Each CDR3 is given without its conserved first and last residue. A D gene is named only where the DNA matches it firmly.

v_call: TRBV4-3; d_call: -; j_call: TRBJ1-2; cdr3_aa: ASSQEPRHSYGYT
v_call: TRBV5-1; d_call: TRBD2; j_call: TRBJ2-3; cdr3_aa: ASSPQRTSGGSTDTQY
v_call: TRBV29-1; d_call: -; j_call: TRBJ1-2; cdr3_aa: SDSIGPGYGYT
v_call: TRBV10-3; d_call: -; j_call: TRBJ2-1; cdr3_aa: ASRENNEQF
v_call: TRBV5-1; d_call: TRBD1; j_call: TRBJ1-4; cdr3_aa: ASSPSPGTGQGTNEKLF
v_call: TRBV5-1; d_call: -; j_call: TRBJ1-4; cdr3_aa: ASSLAGINEKLF
v_call: TRBV6-5; d_call: TRBD1; j_call: TRBJ2-5; cdr3_aa: ASTPGQGKETQY
v_call: TRBV18; d_call: TRBD1; j_call: TRBJ1-5; cdr3_aa: ASSPDRANQPQH
v_call: TRBV7-2; d_call: TRBD2; j_call: TRBJ2-7; cdr3_aa: ASSRRTSHTYEQY
v_call: TRBV5-6; d_call: -; j_call: TRBJ2-3; cdr3_aa: ASSLAGADTQY
v_call: TRBV7-2; d_call: -; j_call: TRBJ2-2; cdr3_aa: ASKTATGELF
v_call: TRBV27; d_call: -; j_call: TRBJ1-4; cdr3_aa: ASSPLDISVATNEKLF
v_call: TRBV7-2; d_call: -; j_call: TRBJ1-1; cdr3_aa: ASSLIVQEAF
v_call: TRBV7-9; d_call: -; j_call: TRBJ1-1; cdr3_aa: ASSLRVRQKMNTEAF